This T cell receptor (beta chain) was profiled in a study of blood T cell repertoires in COVID-19 (dated by TCRdb to between 2020 and 2021). With regard to the full study: The collaborator samples originated in the United States, Italy and Spain and spanned the acute and convalescent phases of COVID-19. The prospective study material was composed of cDNA or gDNA derived from T cells, B-cell-depleted T cells, or PBMCs. The dataset comprised deeply sampled blood TCRbeta repertoires from subjects exposed to, actively infected with, or recovered from COVID-19. The repertoires were made available in a free public database intended to serve as a resource for research on the immune response to SARS-CoV-2. The samples were drawn from two sources: the first 160 participants of the ongoing ImmuneRACE study, and 1,200 or so subjects contributed by 6 global collaborators. The sample metadata nearly always contained a de-identified subject ID, COVID-19 status, age in years and sex. Where available, HLA class I and class II types were obtained from metadata supplied by the sample provider rather than from assay-based typing. General findings and caveats noted by the study authors: Clinical and demographic metadata were provided uncurated, with the amount varying by source and participant.

Comment on this clone: Its antigen remains undetermined. No quality values exist for individual bases; no much larger clone is one base distant.

TCRbeta CDR3 regions were amplified from genomic DNA by means of the immunoSEQ Assay, a bias-controlled multiplex PCR. Per the authors' processing: The number of nucleated cells in each sample was estimated from the amplification of reference gene primers within the assay. Sequence reads were collapsed and filtered to measure the absolute abundance of every unique TCRbeta CDR3 rearrangement. For each sample, productive Simpson clonality was calculated as the square root of Simpson's diversity index over productive rearrangements. What TCRdb holds here is the immuneACCESS table cut down to in-frame rearrangements. Part of the clones is not present; checked against another copy, under half of the missing clones reflect an unresolved V gene, and the others are unexplained. V and J calls plus clone size are reproduced from that table; the DNA served to infer D and trimming. A total of fewer than 250,000 clones appear in this sample, approximately 80% of them only once. Approximately 1.9% of the sample is held by the ten biggest clonotypes.

V is shortened by 0 bases, J by 4 bases, and the region joining them spans 6 bases. The CDR3, from cysteine to phenylalanine, totals 13 residues. Just the 39-base CDR3 DNA is kept, in frame starting at base 1. In the germline V gene, CDR1 corresponds to SGHTS and CDR2 to YDEGEE. Whole blood was collected in K2EDTA tubes by collaborating institutions according to the institutions' own protocols. For TCRbeta analysis, collaborator samples were shipped as frozen whole blood, as isolated PBMCs, or as DNA extracted from either sample type. Sequencing was carried out using peripheral blood. This receptor was obtained from an elderly woman with acute or convalescent COVID-19. Here the chain combines TRBV5-8 and TRBJ2-3, and perhaps TRBD2 as D gene, on 5 matching bases. In nucleotide form, the sequence is TGTGCCAGCAGCTTGGCTAGCTCAGATACGCAGTATTTT. This translates into CASSLASSDTQYF. The full variable domain, completed from the reference TRBV5-8 and TRBJ2-3 proteins outside the CDR3, reads EAGVTQSPTHLIKTRGQQATLRCSPISGHTSVYWYQQALGLGLQFLLWYDEGEERNRGNFPPRFSGRQFPNYSSELNVNALELEDSALYLCASSLASSDTQYFGPGTRLTVL.